This record looks at one TCR beta chain sequence and its context. No antigen is known for it. This sample was taken from a study of shared clonotypes between healthy human individuals. Between the trimmed V and J ends, which lost 4 bases and 4 bases, there was a span of 20 bases. CDR1 and CDR2 (germline): MNHEY, SMNVEV (reference sequence). The CDR3 spans 17 residues. Study-wide points: Owing to a small donor count, the genetic and exposure-history diversity represented was limited.

Libraries were prepared by immunoSEQ multiplex PCR; TCRdb keeps only in-frame clonotypes and omits some of them. The table records over a million clones, under 99% of them present only once. The genes are TRBV27 and TRBJ1-5; TRBD1 might be the D (6 bases). Source material: naive CD4+ T cells sorted from blood. Subset specified: CD45RA+ positively selected. The clonotype was recovered from a man under 40 in good health. CDR3 coding DNA: TGTGCCAGCAGTTCAAGCCCGCCCGCAGGGGAAAATCAGCCCCAGCATTTT. This sequence encodes CASSSSPPAGENQPQHF.